The 17 T cell receptor beta chains in this list originate from one sample, sequenced in a study of T cells in Graves' hyperthyroidism and ophthalmopathy. RNA transcripts provided the source from which TCR beta CDR3 regions were amplified. The HTBI set primed first-round TCR CDR3 RT-PCR. TCRdb ran MiXCR on the multiplex PCR reads and lists one entry per CDR3 protein. The data contain 550,000 to 650,000 distinct CDR3 sequences, approximately 15% of them singletons. What was sequenced was blood. These receptors originate from a woman aged 25-40 years with Graves' hyperthyroidism that later progressed to Graves' ophthalmopathy.

In this sample, this clonotype turned up many times. This chain joins TRBV11-2 and TRBJ1-2; D uncertain. The CDR3 is 15 amino acids. In germline, CDR1 is SGHAT, CDR2 FQNNGV. The V and J ends lost 5 bases and 3 bases respectively, with 16 bases between them. CDR3 DNA: TGTGCCAGCAGCCTTAGTGAGGTGGGTCACTATGGCTACACCTTC. This translates into CASSLSEVGHYGYTF.

The genes are TRBV6-5 and TRBJ1-1; D remains ambiguous. Trimming left V 2 bases short and J 4 bases short, with 5 bases between. Germline CDR1 is MNHEY and CDR2 is SVGAGI. The CDR3 loop spans 12 amino acids. DNA for the CDR3: TGTGCCAGCAGTTACCTGATCACTGAAGCTTTCTTT. This codes for CASSYLITEAFF.

This clonotype was seen ten or more times. The rearrangement links TRBV27 to TRBJ1-5; possible D gene TRBD1, 6 bases. The CDR3 totals 15 residues. Deletions cut 5 bases from V and 1 base from J, with 12 bases between. In germline, CDR1 is MNHEY, CDR2 SMNVEV (reference sequence). DNA of the CDR3: TGTGCCAGCAGTCCCGACAGGTCCAGCAATCAGCCCCAGCATTTT. Translating it yields CASSPDRSSNQPQHF.

This clonotype was seen many times. The J gene is TRBJ2-3, the V gene TRBV6-1; 8 bases map to TRBD2. CDR3 length: 16 amino acids. Germline V gene lookup returns CDR1 MNHNS and CDR2 SASEGT. The V and J ends lost 5 bases and 2 bases, in that order; junction bases with no gene match: 9. This chain's CDR3 is CASSYGGLVPTDTQYF. DNA for the CDR3: TGTGCCAGCAGTTACGGGGGACTAGTCCCCACAGATACGCAGTATTTT.

This clonotype occurred many times. The V gene is TRBV30, the J gene TRBJ2-7; D is possibly TRBD2 (5 bases). The CDR3 has 14 residues. V lost 2 bases to trimming and J lost 2 bases, with 13 bases between them. Germline CDR1 is GTSNPN and CDR2 is SVGIG (reference sequence). The CDR3 region is CAWSTPGKAYEQYF. DNA for the CDR3: TGTGCCTGGAGTACCCCGGGAAAGGCCTACGAGCAGTACTTC.

This clonotype was picked up a small number of times. The chain has TRBV5-4 and TRBJ1-6; D remains unclear. The CDR3 totals 13 residues. Trimming shortened V by 4 bases and J by 8 bases, and 10 bases separated the two germline ends. Per the germline V gene, CDR1 is SGHNT and CDR2 is YYREEE (reference sequence). The CDR3 DNA follows: TGTGCCAGCAGCCCAAACCTCGATTCACCCCTCCACTTT. This translates into CASSPNLDSPLHF. Complete variable domain (other parts from reference TRBV5-4 and TRBJ1-6): ETGVTQSPTHLIKTRGQQVTLRCSSQSGHNTVSWYQQALGQGPQFIFQYYREEENGRGNFPPRFSGLQFPNYSSELNVNALELDDSALYLCASSPNLDSPLHFGNGTRLTVT.

In its sample, this clonotype was seen a few times. The junction shows a germline mismatch at one end, possibly a read error. The chain has TRBV7-7 and TRBJ2-3; 12 nucleotides match TRBD1. The CDR3 sequence is 18 residues long. Germline-derived CDR1 and CDR2 are SSHAT and FNYEAQ (reference sequence). CDR3 loop: CASSSKRPGTGGEDTQYF. Written as DNA, the CDR3 is TGTGCTAGCAGCTCCAAGCGGCCCGGGACAGGGGGCGAGGATACGCAGTATTTT.

This clonotype has ten or more counts. The chain recombines TRBV12-3 or TRBV12-4 with TRBJ2-7; TRBD2 matches 12 bases. This CDR3 has 15 residues. The trim removed 3 bases at V and 7 bases at J, leaving 7 bases unmatched. This chain's CDR3 is CASSFSSGRAKEQYF. In DNA, the CDR3 is TGTGCCAGCAGTTTTTCTAGCGGGAGGGCTAAAGAGCAGTACTTC.

J is TRBJ2-1 and V is TRBV5-1; D is unclear. Per germline, CDR1 SGHRS and CDR2 YFSETQ. This CDR3 region has 16 residues. Trimming removed 2 bases at V and 2 bases at J, with 14 bases between. CDR3 protein: CASSFLPELPYNEQFF. In DNA form, the CDR3 reads TGCGCCAGCAGCTTTCTCCCGGAACTCCCCTACAATGAGCAGTTCTTC. Full variable domain (remainder filled in from reference TRBV5-1 and TRBJ2-1): KAGVTQTPRYLIKTRGQQVTLSCSPISGHRSVSWYQQTPGQGLQFLFEYFSETQRNKGNFPGRFSGRQFSNSRSEMNVSTLELGDSALYLCASSFLPELPYNEQFFGPGTRLTVL.

V and J are TRBV15 and TRBJ2-7; 10 bases fit TRBD2. CDR1 is LNHNV and CDR2 is YYDKDF in the germline V gene (reference sequence). Trimming at V came to 1 base and at J to 2 bases, leaving 5 bases not matched to a gene. There are 16 residues in the CDR3. The CDR3 DNA follows: TGTGCCACCAGCAGAGGTAGCGGGAGGCTAACCTACGAGCAGTACTTC. This codes for CATSRGSGRLTYEQYF.

This clonotype was detected a few times. V is TRBV5-5 and J is TRBJ1-2, with 9 bases aligning to TRBD1. The V and J ends lost 0 bases and 6 bases, in that order; junction bases with no gene match: 9. This CDR3 is built from 16 residues. Germline values: CDR1 SGHKS, CDR2 YYEKEE (reference sequence). DNA for the CDR3: TGTGCCAGCAGCTTGGTGGTTGAACAGGGGGCTGATGGCTACACCTTC. Residues: CASSLVVEQGADGYTF.

This rearrangement joins TRBV6-2 or TRBV6-3 to TRBJ2-2, with a possible D match to TRBD2 (6 bases). This CDR3 is built from 15 residues. CDR1 is MNHEY, CDR2 SVGEGT, per germline. Trimming stripped 5 bases from V and 2 bases from J, with 12 bases between. CDR3 sequence reads: CASSTNSGNTGELFF. The CDR3 DNA reads as TGTGCCAGCAGTACTAATAGCGGTAACACCGGGGAGCTGTTTTTT.

This clonotype was observed many times. The chain joins TRBV28 to TRBJ1-2; the match to TRBD1 covers 11 bases. The J segment lost 6 bases and the V segment lost 10 bases, leaving 16 bases of the junction unmatched. CDR3 length: 16 residues. Germline CDR1 MDHEN, CDR2 SYDVKM. Here the CDR3 reads CAITEKAWTGGDGYTF. CDR3 in DNA: TGTGCCATCACAGAGAAGGCTTGGACAGGGGGCGATGGCTACACCTTC.

This clonotype came up many times. The rearrangement joins TRBV11-2 to TRBJ2-4; TRBD2 agrees at 8 bases. This CDR3 has 12 amino acids. CDR1 and CDR2 from the germline V gene are SGHAT and FQNNGV. The junction had 7 bases not matched to a gene; V was cut back by 4 bases and J by 14 bases. CDR3 sequence (DNA): TGTGCCAGCAGCTACGGGGGGGGGAAGGAGTACTTC. This codes for CASSYGGGKEYF. The whole variable domain, remainder taken from reference TRBV11-2 and TRBJ2-4, is EAGVAQSPRYKIIEKRQSVAFWCNPISGHATLYWYQQILGQGPKLLIQFQNNGVVDDSQLPKDRFSAERLKGVDSTLKIQPAKLEDSAVYLCASSYGGGKEYFGAGTRLSVL.

The V call is TRBV7-9, the J call TRBJ2-7, with unresolved D. V lost 0 bases to trimming and J lost 5 bases, with 26 bases between them. Per germline, CDR1 SEHNR and CDR2 FQNEAQ (reference sequence). The length of the CDR3 is 19 residues. CDR3 sequence reads: CASSLAPTVSMGRNDEQYF. DNA of the CDR3: TGTGCCAGCAGCTTAGCCCCCACCGTGTCCATGGGCAGAAACGACGAGCAGTACTTC.

The chain carries TRBV7-2 and TRBJ2-3, with D possibly TRBD2 on 7 matching bases. The CDR3 runs 14 residues. CDR1 and CDR2 from the germline V gene are SGHTA and FQGNSA. V lost 6 bases to trimming and J lost 7 bases, with 17 bases between them. Here the CDR3 reads CASRGGGSGYTQYF. CDR3 coding DNA: TGTGCCAGCAGGGGAGGGGGATCCGGATATACGCAGTATTTT.

The rearrangement links TRBV20-1 to TRBJ1-3; D is unclear. Deletions cut 1 base from V and 0 bases from J, with 13 bases between. Germline assignment: CDR1 DFQATT and CDR2 SNEGSKA (reference sequence). This CDR3 is built from 16 residues. CDR3 protein: CSARVPGGLSGNTIYF. CDR3 bases: TGCAGTGCTAGAGTCCCGGGAGGACTCTCTGGAAACACCATATATTTT.